This is a list of T cell receptor beta chains from one sample in a study of T cells in Graves' hyperthyroidism and ophthalmopathy. TCRdb called the multiplex PCR reads again in MiXCR, with one record for every CDR3 protein. This table holds hundreds of thousands of distinct CDR3 sequences, roughly 46% found once. Sequenced: peripheral blood or thyroid tissue (not recorded which). The origin of the receptors is a woman between 18 and 29 years old with Graves' hyperthyroidism. The CDR3 runs from the conserved cysteine through the conserved F or W. The D gene is left open where the match is weak. Rows may omit the clone size; those that give it use once, few, many or a size class.

clone_size	d_call	j_call	v_call	cdr3_nt	cdr3_aa
-	TRBD1	TRBJ2-7	TRBV6-5	TGTGCCAGCAGTTACTCCCCCAGGGGGCGGGACTACGAGCAGTACTTC	CASSYSPRGRDYEQYF
-	TRBD2	TRBJ2-7	TRBV10-3	TGTGCCATCAGTAAGCGGGAGTACTCCTACGAGCAGTACTTC	CAISKREYSYEQYF
many	-	TRBJ2-7	TRBV6-5	TGTGCCAGCAGTTACTCCATAGGGTCGTACGAGCAGTACTTC	CASSYSIGSYEQYF
-	-	TRBJ1-5	TRBV29-1	TGCAGCGTTGAGGCCCAGCATTTT	CSVEAQHF
-	TRBD1	TRBJ1-1	TRBV10-3	TGTGCCATCAATCCCAGGGGGTTGAACACTGAAGCTTTCTTT	CAINPRGLNTEAFF
-	-	TRBJ2-3	TRBV7-6	TGTGCTAGCAGCTTAGCTTCGGCTTCCGATACGCAGTATTTT	CASSLASASDTQYF
few	-	TRBJ1-2	TRBV20-1	TGCAGTGCCGGGACGGTCTATGGCTACACCTTC	CSAGTVYGYTF
-	TRBD1	TRBJ2-7	TRBV7-9	TGTGCCAGCAGCCTAACAGGGGGCGACGAGCAGTACTTC	CASSLTGGDEQYF
many	-	TRBJ1-1	TRBV10-1	TGCGCCAGCAGTGAGTCTCGCAGATTGGACACTGAAGCTTTCTTT	CASSESRRLDTEAFF
-	TRBD2	TRBJ2-7	TRBV20-1	TGCAGTGCTCCTTCTAGCGGGAGGACCTACGAGCAGTACTTC	CSAPSSGRTYEQYF
-	-	TRBJ1-1	TRBV12-3/TRBV12-4	TGTGCCAGCAGTTTGCCACAGGGAGGGCGCACTGAAGCTTTCTTT	CASSLPQGGRTEAFF
many	-	TRBJ1-1	TRBV10-3	TGTGCCATCAGTGGGCCGGGGTTATTCACTGAAGCTTTCTTT	CAISGPGLFTEAFF
-	-	TRBJ1-1	TRBV7-9	TGTGCCAGCAGCGGGACGGAATGGACTGAAGCTTTCTTT	CASSGTEWTEAFF